This T cell receptor (beta chain) was recorded in a study of control samples from healthy donors and cancer patients. This table comes from immunoSEQ multiplex PCR, and its TCRdb copy is limited to in-frame clones, with some not included. The table lists approximately 140,000 clones, about 88% of them singletons, with roughly 8.7% in the top ten. The J segment lost 7 bases and the V segment lost 5 bases, leaving 13 bases of the junction unmatched. Germline assignment: CDR1 SGHTA and CDR2 FQGNSA. The CDR3 loop spans 15 amino acids. Sequencing was performed on blood. The chain employs TRBV7-2 and TRBJ2-5, with 7 nucleotides matching TRBD1. This TCR was sampled from a woman aged 25-40 years in good health. The CDR3: CASSPNGDRAGTQYF. The CDR3 coding sequence is TGTGCCAGCAGCCCCAACGGAGACAGGGCGGGGACCCAGTACTTC.